This entry features one T cell receptor (beta chain) sequence. What it binds is not known. Some clones are missing from TCRdb's copy, which holds only in-frame ones; the method was immunoSEQ multiplex PCR. The sample shows about 170,000 clones, around 90% of them seen only once. This record belongs to a study of T cell responses to AZD1222 COVID-19 vaccine. Study-level points and caveats: Reports indicate that nearly half of spike-specific TCRs are directed at unmutated variant regions. Spike-specific TCR breadth and depth both grew after two AZD1222 doses.

V lost 4 bases and J lost 9; bases outside the gene matches: 11. The CDR3 extends over 16 amino acids. Germline loops: CDR1 SGHRS, CDR2 YFSETQ. The V call is TRBV5-1, the J call TRBJ2-1, with 12 bases matching TRBD2. Source: peripheral blood, taken 28 days after the second AZD1222 dose. This sequence originates from an adult who received the AZD1222 COVID-19 vaccine. CDR3 bases: TGCGCCAGCAGCCCCGACCGGGCTAGCGGGGGGGTTGAGCAGTTCTTC. Residues: CASSPDRASGGVEQFF.